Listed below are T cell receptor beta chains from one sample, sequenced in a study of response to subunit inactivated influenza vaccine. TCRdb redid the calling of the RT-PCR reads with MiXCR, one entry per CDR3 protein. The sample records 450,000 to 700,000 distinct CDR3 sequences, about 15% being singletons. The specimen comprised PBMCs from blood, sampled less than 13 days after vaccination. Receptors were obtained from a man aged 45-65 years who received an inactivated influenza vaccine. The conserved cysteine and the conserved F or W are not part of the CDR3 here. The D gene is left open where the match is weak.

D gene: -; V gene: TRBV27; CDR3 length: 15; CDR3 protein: ASSRRDFGTFTGELF
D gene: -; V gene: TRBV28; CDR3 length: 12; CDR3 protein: ASSRQSVQETQY
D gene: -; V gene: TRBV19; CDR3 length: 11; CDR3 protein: ASMRQHNEKLF
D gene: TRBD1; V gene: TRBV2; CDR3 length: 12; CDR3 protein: ASSSSTGGETQY
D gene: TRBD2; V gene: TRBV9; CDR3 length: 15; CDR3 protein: ASSVGAGGTNGDTQY
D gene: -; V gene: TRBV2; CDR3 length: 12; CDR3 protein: ASSGKGNTDTQY
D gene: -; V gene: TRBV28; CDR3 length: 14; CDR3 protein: ASSARPRLWNQPQH
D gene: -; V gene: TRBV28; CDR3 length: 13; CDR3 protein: ASSLIHSGANVLT
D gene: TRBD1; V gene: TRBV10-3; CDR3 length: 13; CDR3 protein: AISGGQGRGNEQF
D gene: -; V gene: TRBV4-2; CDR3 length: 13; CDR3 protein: ASSQERTETYEQY
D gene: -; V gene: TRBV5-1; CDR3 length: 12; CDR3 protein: ASSLAPRTDTQY
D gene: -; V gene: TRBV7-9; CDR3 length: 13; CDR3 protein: ASSLTGHNYNEQF
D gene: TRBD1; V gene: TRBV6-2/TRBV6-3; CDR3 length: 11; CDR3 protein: ASRDRGNGELF
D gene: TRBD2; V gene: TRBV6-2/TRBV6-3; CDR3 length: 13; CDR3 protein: ASSYWRGSPWEQF
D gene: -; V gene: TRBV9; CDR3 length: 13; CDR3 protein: ASSVESGGTGELF
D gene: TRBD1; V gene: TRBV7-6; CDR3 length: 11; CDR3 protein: ASSLEQGAAQY
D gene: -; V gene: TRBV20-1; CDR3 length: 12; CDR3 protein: SARIPGSTSEQY
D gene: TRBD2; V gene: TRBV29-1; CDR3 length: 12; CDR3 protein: SVDTGTSGDEQY
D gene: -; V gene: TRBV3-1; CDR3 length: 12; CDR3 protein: ASSRGRRFNEQF
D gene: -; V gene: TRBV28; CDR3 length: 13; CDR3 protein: ASSLGGLDDYEQY
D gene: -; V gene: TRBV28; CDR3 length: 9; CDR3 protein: ASRQGNQEF
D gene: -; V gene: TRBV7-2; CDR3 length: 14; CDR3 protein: ASSHKRLSSYNEQF
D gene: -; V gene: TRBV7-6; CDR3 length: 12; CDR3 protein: ASSPPDNSYEQY
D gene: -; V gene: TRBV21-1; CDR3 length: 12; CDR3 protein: ASSTHRVWYEQY
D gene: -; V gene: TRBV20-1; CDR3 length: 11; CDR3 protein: GGGGRRAGELF
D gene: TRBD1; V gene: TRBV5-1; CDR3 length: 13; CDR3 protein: ASRQQGASTDTQY
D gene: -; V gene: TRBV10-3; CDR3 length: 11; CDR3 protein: AISEGNYNEQF
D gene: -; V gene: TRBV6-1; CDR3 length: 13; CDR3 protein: ASSEALRRGRGYT
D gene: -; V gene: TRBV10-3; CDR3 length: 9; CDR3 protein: AISEQGEQF
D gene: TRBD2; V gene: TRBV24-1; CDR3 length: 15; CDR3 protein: ATSDFGGGPTYNEQF
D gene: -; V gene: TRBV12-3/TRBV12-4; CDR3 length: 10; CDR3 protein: ASSYDTYEQY
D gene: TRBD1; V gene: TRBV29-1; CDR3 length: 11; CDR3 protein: SVERDSQETQY
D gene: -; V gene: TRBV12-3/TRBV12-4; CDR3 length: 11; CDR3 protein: ASSFIRHTEAF
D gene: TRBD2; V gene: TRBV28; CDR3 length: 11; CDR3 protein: ASRGGLAGELF
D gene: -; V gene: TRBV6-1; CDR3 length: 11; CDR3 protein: ASYGVMNTEAF
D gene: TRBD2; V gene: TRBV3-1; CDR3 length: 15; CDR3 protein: ASSQGRSAGAYNEQF
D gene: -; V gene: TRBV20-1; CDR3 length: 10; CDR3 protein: SARGGGLGAF
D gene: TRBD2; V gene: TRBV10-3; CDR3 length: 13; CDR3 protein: ATVAGGPGYNEQF
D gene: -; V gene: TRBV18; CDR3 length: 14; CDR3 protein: ASSPSGRAHNQPQH
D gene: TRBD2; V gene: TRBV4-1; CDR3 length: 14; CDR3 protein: ASSLGLAGIGGEQY
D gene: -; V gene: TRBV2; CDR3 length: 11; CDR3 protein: ASRKGRDQPQH
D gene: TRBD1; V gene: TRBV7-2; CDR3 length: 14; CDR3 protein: ASSPTGGMRTDTQY
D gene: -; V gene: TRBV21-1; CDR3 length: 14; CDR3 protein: ASSKMGAQGNYGYT
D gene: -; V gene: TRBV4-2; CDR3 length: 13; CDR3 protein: ASSQDFEATGELF
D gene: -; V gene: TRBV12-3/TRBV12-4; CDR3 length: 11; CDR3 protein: ASTADTSFEQY
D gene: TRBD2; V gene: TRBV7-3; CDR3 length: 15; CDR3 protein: ASSLTGTSGRTGELF
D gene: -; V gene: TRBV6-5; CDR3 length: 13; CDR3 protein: ASSYSLGLNTEAF
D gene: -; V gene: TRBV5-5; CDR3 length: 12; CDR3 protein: ASSLQPGVLEQY
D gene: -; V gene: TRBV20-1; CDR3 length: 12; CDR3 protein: SASGTQKGYEQY
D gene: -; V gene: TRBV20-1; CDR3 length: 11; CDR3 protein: SARDPRRGSQY
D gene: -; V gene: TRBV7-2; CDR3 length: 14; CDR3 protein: ASSPRRGASYNEQF
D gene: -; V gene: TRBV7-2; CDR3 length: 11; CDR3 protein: ASSSRDGYEQY
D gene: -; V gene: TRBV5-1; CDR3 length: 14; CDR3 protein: ASSPGLAANTGELF
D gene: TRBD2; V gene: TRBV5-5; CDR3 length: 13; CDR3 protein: ASSHLSGSQETQY
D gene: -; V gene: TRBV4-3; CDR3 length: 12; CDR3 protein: ASSQEIGDSPLH
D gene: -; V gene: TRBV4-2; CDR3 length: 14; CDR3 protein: ASSSGTFSSYNEQF
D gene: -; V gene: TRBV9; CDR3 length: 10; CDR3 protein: ASSVGANEQF
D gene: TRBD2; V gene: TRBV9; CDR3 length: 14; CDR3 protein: ASSEGAGGGTKTQY
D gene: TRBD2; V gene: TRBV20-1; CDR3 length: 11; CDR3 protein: SASGTSHNEQF
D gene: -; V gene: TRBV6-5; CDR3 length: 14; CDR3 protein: ASSYEAVRGSYEQY